The clone carrying this TCR beta chain was detected only a few times. As yet, its antigen is unknown. The data are from a study of OX40 agonist ivuxolimab in advanced cancers. Overall study: Patients' therapy was ivuxolimab, an antibody that acts as an agonist of OX40 (CD134). The study enrolled dose-escalation patients with hepatocellular carcinoma, melanoma, renal cell or head and neck cancer. The group had a mean age of 60 years, ranged from about 23 to 85, and was just under 85% male.

Some clones are missing from TCRdb's copy, which holds only in-frame ones; the method was immunoSEQ multiplex PCR. The sample holds over 85,000 clones, about 92% seen once. Notes on the study in general: Low normalized T-cell clonal expansion also characterized some of the nonresponders.

The material was CD4+ or CD8+ T cells sorted from blood, obtained in a trial of the OX40 agonist ivuxolimab. The clonotype was recovered from an adult with an advanced solid tumor such as melanoma, head and neck, liver or kidney cancer.

CDR3 residues: CASSLDTHEQYF. The CDR3 DNA reads TGCGCCAGCAGCTTGGATACCCACGAGCAGTACTTC. This rearrangement joins TRBV5-1 to TRBJ2-7, with unresolved D. Trimming shortened V by 0 bases and J by 5 bases, and 6 bases separated the two germline ends. The CDR3 sequence is 12 residues long. Germline V gene lookup returns CDR1 SGHRS and CDR2 YFSETQ.